A selection of T cell receptor beta chains follows, all from one sample in a study of regulatory T cells in long-lasting Graves disease. MiXCR, run by TCRdb on the multiplex PCR reads, gives a single entry per CDR3 protein. The table has 650,000 to 850,000 distinct CDR3 sequences, 25% to 30% seen once. The source was peripheral blood mononuclear cells (PBMCs), collected when the disease was refractory, from a patient treated with antithyroid drugs. These receptors were obtained from a female donor with Graves disease. Both conserved end residues are part of each CDR3. The D gene is left open where the match is weak. Clone size is shown for a subset of rows, as once, few, many or a class of expanded clone.

CDR3aa | CDR3nt | d_gene | j_gene | v_gene | abundance
CASSPKRTGELFF | TGTGCCAGCAGCCCGAAGAGAACCGGGGAGCTGTTTTTT | . | TRBJ2-2 | TRBV12-3/TRBV12-4 | many
CASSATGVQPQHF | TGTGCCAGTAGTGCAACAGGGGTACAGCCCCAGCATTTT | TRBD1 | TRBJ1-5 | TRBV19 | few
CASSRDRDGQPQHF | TGTGCCAGCAGCCGGGACAGGGATGGTCAGCCCCAGCATTTT | TRBD1 | TRBJ1-5 | TRBV9 | few
CASSEGWGTEAFF | TGTGCCAGCAGTGAGGGCTGGGGGACTGAAGCTTTCTTT | . | TRBJ1-1 | TRBV6-4 | few
CASSAGGHGYTF | TGTGCCAGCAGTGCAGGGGGCCATGGCTACACCTTC | TRBD1 | TRBJ1-2 | TRBV25-1 | few
CASSIDRKDRTNTEAFF | TGTGCCAGTAGTATAGATAGGAAAGACAGGACGAACACTGAAGCTTTCTTT | . | TRBJ1-1 | TRBV19 | .
CASSTGGTYNSPLHF | TGTGCCAGCAGTACAGGGGGCACCTATAATTCACCCCTCCACTTT | TRBD1 | TRBJ1-6 | TRBV28 | few
CAWSRIGYEKLFF | TGTGCCTGGAGTCGCATCGGCTATGAAAAACTGTTTTTT | . | TRBJ1-4 | TRBV30 | many
CASSYSRDSNYGYTF | TGTGCCAGCAGTTACTCGAGGGACAGTAACTATGGCTACACCTTC | TRBD1 | TRBJ1-2 | TRBV6-5 | many
CASRVAGASGEQYF | TGTGCCAGCAGAGTAGCGGGAGCGAGTGGAGAGCAGTACTTC | TRBD2 | TRBJ2-7 | TRBV28 | few
CASSARKAGGPGEQYF | TGTGCCAGCAGTGCCCGGAAAGCGGGAGGGCCGGGGGAGCAGTACTTC | TRBD2 | TRBJ2-7 | TRBV6-2/TRBV6-3 | .
CASKRTGSGVNEKLFF | TGTGCCAGCAAACGGACAGGGTCTGGGGTTAATGAAAAACTGTTTTTT | TRBD1 | TRBJ1-4 | TRBV2 | many
CAWGVGGGNQPQHF | TGTGCCTGGGGTGTTGGTGGGGGGAATCAGCCCCAGCATTTT | . | TRBJ1-5 | TRBV30 | .
CASRKTSGANVLTF | TGTGCCAGCCGCAAGACCTCTGGGGCCAACGTCCTGACTTTC | . | TRBJ2-6 | TRBV5-6 | .
CASSEGQGQGYGYTF | TGTGCCAGCAGTGAAGGTCAGGGCCAGGGCTATGGCTACACCTTC | . | TRBJ1-2 | TRBV6-1 | many
CSAFKTGQAQPQHF | TGCAGTGCTTTTAAGACAGGCCAAGCCCAGCCCCAGCATTTT | . | TRBJ1-5 | TRBV20-1 | .
CASSSYRMGLGTGELFF | TGTGCCAGCAGCTCCTACCGAATGGGACTTGGGACCGGGGAGCTGTTTTTT | . | TRBJ2-2 | TRBV7-2 | .
CASSFHGENSPLHF | TGTGCCAGCAGCTTCCACGGGGAGAATTCACCCCTCCACTTT | . | TRBJ1-6 | TRBV11-1 | many
CASSFPRDRVLSYNEQFF | TGTGCCAGCAGTTTCCCCCGGGACAGGGTTCTCTCCTACAATGAGCAGTTCTTC | TRBD1 | TRBJ2-1 | TRBV28 | .
CASSPYMRTSNYGYTF | TGTGCCAGCTCACCATATATGAGGACCTCTAACTATGGCTACACCTTC | . | TRBJ1-2 | TRBV18 | once
CASSVYGQSNQPQHF | TGTGCCAGCAGCGTCTATGGACAGTCCAATCAGCCCCAGCATTTT | . | TRBJ1-5 | TRBV7-2 | few
CASGSYRATGELFF | TGTGCTAGTGGTTCCTACAGGGCCACCGGGGAGCTGTTTTTT | . | TRBJ2-2 | TRBV12-5 | .
CASRPGTGAKNIQYF | TGTGCCAGCCGTCCCGGGACAGGGGCCAAAAACATTCAGTACTTC | TRBD1 | TRBJ2-4 | TRBV2 | .
CASSVPTGGTQPQHF | TGTGCCAGTAGTGTCCCCACAGGGGGCACTCAGCCCCAGCATTTT | TRBD1 | TRBJ1-5 | TRBV19 | .
CASSLASGRVREQFF | TGTGCCAGCAGCCTTGCTAGCGGGAGGGTCCGCGAGCAGTTCTTC | TRBD2 | TRBJ2-1 | TRBV11-2 | few
CASSLTPRTSSSYEQYF | TGTGCCAGCAGTTTAACCCCCCGGACTTCTAGCTCCTACGAGCAGTACTTC | . | TRBJ2-7 | TRBV12-3/TRBV12-4 | few
CASEGIQDRGSHYGYTF | TGTGCCAGCGAAGGGATTCAGGACAGGGGATCGCACTATGGCTACACCTTC | TRBD1 | TRBJ1-2 | TRBV6-1 | many
CASRRPGRSTYGYTF | TGTGCCAGCAGACGTCCGGGACGTTCCACCTATGGCTACACCTTC | . | TRBJ1-2 | TRBV11-2 | few
CASSPTVHRAGGLDEQFF | TGTGCCAGCAGCCCCACAGTCCACAGGGCTGGAGGTCTGGATGAGCAGTTCTTC | . | TRBJ2-1 | TRBV11-2 | once
CASSYHGGQGETFF | TGTGCCAGCAGTTACCATGGGGGACAGGGGGAAACTTTCTTT | TRBD1 | TRBJ1-1 | TRBV6-5 | once
CAISESIGGYGYTF | TGTGCCATCAGTGAGTCTATAGGGGGATACGGCTACACCTTC | . | TRBJ1-2 | TRBV10-3 | many
CAISEAGSQETQYF | TGTGCCATCAGTGAGGCGGGGTCCCAAGAGACCCAGTACTTC | . | TRBJ2-5 | TRBV10-3 | few
CSAPGKGQYTGELFF | TGCAGTGCCCCTGGCAAGGGACAGTACACCGGGGAGCTGTTTTTT | TRBD1 | TRBJ2-2 | TRBV20-1 | .
CASSPTTAVSGYTF | TGTGCCAGCAGCCCAACGACGGCCGTGAGTGGCTACACCTTC | . | TRBJ1-2 | TRBV9 | few
CASRSTGDAFF | TGTGCCAGCAGGTCGACAGGGGACGCTTTCTTT | TRBD1 | TRBJ1-1 | TRBV6-1 | few
CASSQGQGYEKLFF | TGCGCCAGCAGCCAAGGACAGGGTTATGAAAAACTGTTTTTT | TRBD1 | TRBJ1-4 | TRBV5-1 | .
CASSASGTRSYGYTF | TGTGCCAGCAGTGCTTCCGGGACGCGGAGCTATGGCTACACCTTC | . | TRBJ1-2 | TRBV6-1 | many
CASSSLTNTGELFF | TGTGCCAGCAGCTCTTTGACCAACACCGGGGAGCTGTTTTTT | . | TRBJ2-2 | TRBV7-6 | few
CASSTGDYGYTF | TGTGCCAGCAGCACAGGGGATTATGGCTACACCTTC | TRBD1 | TRBJ1-2 | TRBV28 | many
CASSLAETVLTEAFF | TGCGCCAGCAGCTTGGCCGAGACAGTACTCACTGAAGCTTTCTTT | . | TRBJ1-1 | TRBV5-1 | .
CASSRTSGDNEQFF | TGTGCCAGCAGTAGGACTAGCGGAGACAATGAGCAGTTCTTC | TRBD2 | TRBJ2-1 | TRBV3-1 | few
CASSEGLEGVQVYF | TGTGCCAGCAGTGAGGGATTGGAAGGGGTACAGGTGTACTTC | . | TRBJ2-7 | TRBV2 | many
CASSFGTSGTIQYF | TGTGCCAGCAGCTTCGGGACTAGCGGGACGATACAGTACTTC | TRBD2 | TRBJ2-4 | TRBV5-6 | few
CASSGGRSSSYEQYF | TGTGCCAGCAGCGGGGGTCGGTCTAGCTCCTACGAGCAGTACTTC | . | TRBJ2-7 | TRBV2 | many
CASSMVGGTHEQYF | TGTGCCAGTAGTATGGTTGGAGGGACCCACGAGCAGTACTTC | . | TRBJ2-7 | TRBV19 | few
CASSETGGISGSRQYF | TGTGCCAGCAGTGAAACAGGGGGCATTAGCGGGAGCCGGCAGTACTTC | . | TRBJ2-7 | TRBV6-1 | .
CSVVVSSYGQYF | TGCAGCGTTGTTGTCAGCTCCTACGGGCAGTACTTC | . | TRBJ2-7 | TRBV29-1 | .
CASSQAPGTGTYGYTF | TGCGCCAGCAGCCAGGCACCCGGGACAGGGACCTATGGCTACACCTTC | TRBD1 | TRBJ1-2 | TRBV4-1 | .
CASSSRIFYGYTF | TGTGCCAGCAGCTCTAGGATCTTCTATGGCTACACCTTC | . | TRBJ1-2 | TRBV6-1 | once
CASSYSITGGNNGYTF | TGTGCCAGCAGTTACTCGATTACAGGGGGCAACAATGGCTACACCTTC | TRBD1 | TRBJ1-2 | TRBV6-6 | once
CSATRSRAGYTVSQYF | TGCAGTGCTACCCGGTCGCGGGCGGGATATACCGTTTCCCAGTACTTC | . | TRBJ2-5 | TRBV20-1 | few